The 26 T cell receptor beta chains below were found in one sample sequenced in a study of T cells in Graves' hyperthyroidism and ophthalmopathy. Amplified regions were TCR beta CDR3 sequences from RNA transcripts. HTBI primers were the set used in a first-round RT-PCR of the TCR CDR3. MiXCR, applied by TCRdb to the multiplex PCR reads, yields one record per CDR3 protein. The sample lists over 250,000 distinct CDR3 sequences, approximately 15% occurring once. The sample taken for sequencing was blood. The receptors derive from a woman in her thirties or forties with Graves' ophthalmopathy.

This clonotype was seen ten or more times. The chain recombines TRBV3-1 with TRBJ2-7; the D gene is possibly TRBD2 (6 bases). Deletions cut 4 bases from V and 4 bases from J, with 17 bases between. The CDR3 runs 15 residues. The V gene's germline CDR1 is LGHDT and CDR2 YNNKEL (reference sequence). DNA for the CDR3: TGTGCCAGCAGCCCAGGAGGGGCGAGTGTTTACGAGCAGTACTTC. Translating gives CASSPGGASVYEQYF.

This clonotype was picked up many times. The chain links TRBV28 to TRBJ1-2; D not resolved. The CDR3 spans 13 residues. Germline V gene lookup returns CDR1 MDHEN and CDR2 SYDVKM. V dropped 5 bases and J dropped 4 bases, with 11 bases sitting between them. The CDR3 sequence is CASSLDLRYGYTF. Written as DNA, the CDR3 is TGTGCCAGCAGTCTTGATCTTCGCTATGGCTACACCTTC.

This clonotype was observed at least ten times. V gene TRBV10-3 combines with J gene TRBJ2-5, with D possibly called TRBD1 or TRBD2 (5 bases each). Germline values: CDR1 ENHRY, CDR2 SYGVKD. The CDR3 consists of 14 residues. V lost 6 bases to trimming and J lost 3 bases, with 14 bases between them. This CDR3 reads CAISPGTEKETQYF. In DNA form, the CDR3 reads TGTGCCATCAGCCCTGGGACGGAGAAAGAGACCCAGTACTTC.

This clonotype appeared many times. The chain recombines TRBV12-3 or TRBV12-4 with TRBJ2-7; 7 bases agree with TRBD2. The CDR3 is 15 residues long. The ends lost 5 bases at V and 3 bases at J; junction bases unmatched: 10. The CDR3 nucleotides are TGTGCCAGCAGTCCCCTAGCGGCCGCGGGCTACGAGCAGTACTTC. The encoded protein is CASSPLAAAGYEQYF.

This clonotype was seen repeatedly, ten times or more. The chain is built from TRBV11-2 and TRBJ1-6; 10 bases agree with TRBD1. Per the germline V gene, CDR1 is SGHAT and CDR2 is FQNNGV. J was trimmed by 8 bases and V by 5 bases; bases with no gene match: 9. This CDR3 has 16 residues. The CDR3 loop reads CASSPRTGTGDSPLHF. For the CDR3, the DNA is TGTGCCAGCAGCCCACGGACCGGGACAGGGGATTCACCCCTCCACTTT.

The chain recombines TRBV2 with TRBJ2-7; D may be TRBD1 (5 bases). CDR3 length: 14 residues. V was shortened by 6 bases and J by 0 bases, with 12 bases between the two germline ends. The germline CDR1 and CDR2 sequences are SNHLY and FYNNEI. The CDR3 DNA reads TGTGCCAGCAGCCGACAGTGGAGCTCCTACGAGCAGTACTTC. This encodes CASSRQWSSYEQYF.

This clonotype was seen ten or more times. Here the CDR3 reads CASSSGLPYEQYF. CDR3 nucleotides: TGCGCCAGCAGCTCGGGACTCCCTTACGAGCAGTACTTC. The V call is TRBV5-1, the J call TRBJ2-7; D possibly corresponds to TRBD2 (6 bases). The CDR3 runs 13 residues. Germline assignment: CDR1 SGHRS and CDR2 YFSETQ. The V and J ends lost 3 bases and 4 bases respectively, with 11 bases between them.

This clonotype was counted many times. V and J are TRBV28 and TRBJ2-2; 8 bases line up with TRBD2. This CDR3 region has 14 residues. J gave up 5 bases and V 7 bases, and 6 bases lay outside the gene matches. In germline, CDR1 is MDHEN, CDR2 SYDVKM. In DNA, the CDR3 is TGTGCCAGCAAAATAGCGGGATATACCGGGGAGCTGTTTTTT. As protein: CASKIAGYTGELFF.

Ten or more counts support this clonotype. This chain joins TRBV3-1 and TRBJ1-1; D gene ambiguous. Deletions cut 2 bases from V and 6 bases from J, with 10 bases between. CDR1 and CDR2 (germline): LGHDT, YNNKEL (reference sequence). There are 13 residues in the CDR3. The CDR3 loop reads CASSQREMSEAFF. In DNA, the CDR3 is TGTGCCAGCAGCCAAAGGGAAATGTCTGAAGCTTTCTTT.

There are many counts of this clonotype. The chain is built from TRBV6-6 and TRBJ1-2; D might be TRBD1 (6 bases). The CDR3 loop spans 17 amino acids. Trimming stripped 0 bases from V and 1 base from J, with 15 bases between. Germline V gene lookup returns CDR1 MNHNY and CDR2 SVGAGI (reference sequence). This chain's CDR3 is CASSYSWGRGSNYGYTF. The CDR3 DNA follows: TGTGCCAGCAGTTACTCTTGGGGGCGGGGGAGTAACTATGGCTACACCTTC.

In this sample, this clonotype turned up many times. The genes are TRBV20-1 and TRBJ2-5; 7 bases map to TRBD2. CDR3 length: 15 amino acids. The germline gives CDR1 DFQATT, CDR2 SNEGSKA (reference sequence). V dropped 2 bases and J dropped 6; count of bases not matched to a gene: 12. CDR3 DNA sequence: TGCAGTGCTAGACCAAGCGGGATCGCCGGGAAGACCCAGTACTTC. Translated: CSARPSGIAGKTQYF.

To note about this clonotype: A single base separates this from a much larger clone, so it may be a read error. The rearrangement joins TRBV12-3 or TRBV12-4 to TRBJ2-2; TRBD2 is a possible D gene (5 bases). The CDR3 is made up of 16 amino acids. The CDR3: CASSLGLPPNTGEPFF. In DNA form, the CDR3 reads TGTGCCAGCAGTTTAGGGCTACCCCCGAACACCGGGGAGCCGTTTTTT.

This clonotype was seen repeatedly, ten times or more. This chain uses TRBV30 with TRBJ2-7, with 11 bases identical to TRBD2. The length of the CDR3 is 15 residues. Trimming removed 4 bases from V and 0 bases from J; junction bases left unmatched: 5. Per the germline V gene, CDR1 is GTSNPN and CDR2 is SVGIG (reference sequence). The CDR3 reads CAWTRTSGHSYEQYF. DNA for the CDR3: TGTGCCTGGACCAGGACTAGCGGGCACTCCTACGAGCAGTACTTC. The whole variable domain, filled in from reference TRBV30 and TRBJ2-7, reads SQTIHQWPATLVQPVGSPLSLECTVEGTSNPNLYWYRQAAGRGLQLLFYSVGIGQISSEVPQNLSASRPQDRQFILSSKKLLLSDSGFYLCAWTRTSGHSYEQYFGPGTRLTVT.

This clonotype showed up just a few times. The chain joins TRBV7-9 to TRBJ2-5; 8 bases are a match to TRBD2. This CDR3 comprises 15 residues. Germline CDR1 reads SEHNR; CDR2 reads FQNEAQ (reference sequence). With V trimmed by 3 bases and J by 2 bases, 5 bases remained unmatched. CDR3: CASSFGIAGQETQYF. DNA of the CDR3: TGTGCCAGCAGCTTCGGTATAGCGGGGCAAGAGACCCAGTACTTC.

This clonotype was observed many times. The rearrangement uses TRBV12-3 or TRBV12-4 and TRBJ2-5, with D perhaps assigned TRBD1 or TRBD2 (5 bases each). The V gene lost 2 bases and the J gene lost 1 base, with 8 bases spanning the gap. CDR3 size: 14 residues. The CDR3 DNA reads TGTGCCAGCAGTTTATGGGGGAGCCAAGAGACCCAGTACTTC. This gives the protein CASSLWGSQETQYF.

This clonotype was seen at least ten times. The chain joins TRBV3-1 to TRBJ2-7; the D gene is possibly TRBD1 (6 bases). The V and J ends lost 6 bases and 2 bases respectively, with 14 bases between them. This CDR3 has 14 amino acids. Looked up from germline, CDR1 is LGHDT and CDR2 is YNNKEL (reference sequence). For the CDR3, the DNA is TGTGCCAGCAGTTACTTCGACAGGACCTACGAGCAGTACTTC. Translated: CASSYFDRTYEQYF.

In DNA, the CDR3 is TGTGCCAGCAGTGAACTATATGGGATGAGTACGCAGTATTTT. As protein: CASSELYGMSTQYF. The chain couples TRBV6-4 to TRBJ2-3; D is uncertain. CDR3 length: 14 amino acids. Trimming shortened V by 3 bases and J by 8 bases, and 15 bases separated the two germline ends. Looked up from germline, CDR1 is MRHNA and CDR2 is SNTAGT.

At least ten counts were recorded for this clonotype. The genes are TRBV2 and TRBJ1-5; D perhaps matches TRBD1 (6 bases). Germline V CDR1 and CDR2: SNHLY, FYNNEI. The CDR3 runs to 13 residues. V shed 5 bases and J shed 6 bases, with 11 bases lying between them. CDR3 nucleotide sequence: TGTGCCAGCAGTATTGGGGGGCTTCAGCCCCAGCATTTT. Protein: CASSIGGLQPQHF.

The chain has TRBV11-2 and TRBJ1-3; tentative D call: TRBD1 (5 bases). CDR3 length: 17 residues. Trimming took off 1 base at V and 0 bases at J, with 13 bases between the two ends. Germline CDR1 reads SGHAT; CDR2 reads FQNNGV. The CDR3: CASSLGGLMLSGNTIYF. The DNA of the CDR3 is TGTGCCAGCAGCTTAGGGGGACTGATGCTCTCTGGAAACACCATATATTTT.

This clonotype was found a few times. The chain recombines TRBV24-1 with TRBJ2-2; TRBD1 agrees at 7 bases. Losses at the gene ends were 6 bases for V and 8 bases for J; bases not matched to a gene: 5. The CDR3 is made up of 13 amino acids. From germline, CDR1 is KGHDR and CDR2 SFDVKD. CDR3 in amino acids: CATSRQGTGELFF. The CDR3 DNA sequence: TGTGCCACCAGTCGACAGGGAACGGGGGAGCTGTTTTTT.

This clonotype appeared many times. V is TRBV20-1 and J is TRBJ2-7; D might be TRBD1 or TRBD2, each matching 6 bases. The CDR3 consists of 11 residues. Per germline, CDR1 DFQATT and CDR2 SNEGSKA (reference sequence). V was trimmed by 6 bases and J by 6 bases, leaving 12 bases between them. This CDR3 reads CSASRGGEQYF. In nucleotides, the CDR3 is TGCAGTGCAAGCAGGGGAGGCGAGCAGTACTTC.

The rearrangement joins TRBV7-8 to TRBJ2-2; 7 nucleotides line up with TRBD1. The CDR3 is 16 residues long. The germline V gene has CDR1 SGHVS and CDR2 FQNEAQ. The junction had 7 bases not matched to a gene; V was cut back by 6 bases and J by 0 bases. The chain's CDR3 is CASRPRGYPNTGELFF. The CDR3 DNA sequence: TGTGCCAGCAGACCCAGGGGGTACCCGAACACCGGGGAGCTGTTTTTT. The complete variable domain, with remaining parts taken from reference TRBV7-8 and TRBJ2-2, reads GAGVSQSPRYKVAKRGQDVALRCDPISGHVSLFWYQQALGQGPEFLTYFQNEAQLDKSGLPSDRFFAERPEGSVSTLKIQRTQQEDSAVYLCASRPRGYPNTGELFFGEGSRLTVL.

This clonotype was detected ten times or more. The genes are TRBV6-1 and TRBJ2-3; 16 bases fit TRBD2. Germline V gene data show CDR1 as MNHNS and CDR2 as SASEGT. Trimming removed 7 bases from V and 3 bases from J; junction bases left unmatched: 7. The CDR3 is 17 amino acids. In DNA form, the CDR3 reads TGTGCCAGCACCAGCCCGGGACTAGCGGGAGGGACAGATACGCAGTATTTT. Its protein is CASTSPGLAGGTDTQYF.

This clonotype was picked up a small number of times. The chain carries TRBV7-9 and TRBJ1-2; D possibly corresponds to TRBD1 (5 bases). The length of the CDR3 is 13 residues. The germline V and J ends were trimmed by 1 base and 8 bases, with 11 bases remaining between them. CDR1 SEHNR and CDR2 FQNEAQ come from the germline V gene (reference sequence). CDR3 bases: TGTGCCAGCAGCTTAGGGCAGGGCTTGGGCTACACCTTC. Translating gives CASSLGQGLGYTF.

This chain links TRBV13 with TRBJ1-6; 11 bases map to TRBD1. Germline V gene sequence: CDR1 PRHDT, CDR2 FYEKMQ (reference sequence). The CDR3 totals 15 residues. V was clipped by 4 bases and J by 8 bases; unmatched bases: 4. The DNA for the CDR3 is TGTGCCAGCAGCTCGGACAGGGGGCGCGATTCACCCCTCCACTTT. This gives the protein CASSSDRGRDSPLHF.

This clonotype was picked up many times. The chain combines TRBV29-1 with TRBJ1-1; tentative D call: TRBD1 (6 bases). V was trimmed by 4 bases and J by 1 base, leaving 16 bases between them. Germline CDR1 and CDR2: SQVTM and ANQGSEA. The CDR3 consists of 15 residues. Here the CDR3 DNA reads TGCAGCGTTGCCCGAACAGGGATTAGGAACACTGAAGCTTTCTTT. This translates into CSVARTGIRNTEAFF.